Sequencing of this T cell receptor beta chain was carried out in a study of CD4+ T cells in melanoma. Study-level findings and limits: A reported correlation linked neoantigen-specific CD4+ T cells to CD8+, macrophage and B cell function. Neoantigen-specific CD4+ T cells in melanoma reportedly had diverse differentiation states.

Method: immunoSEQ multiplex PCR; TCRdb's copy keeps in-frame clones and lacks some. The sample comprises about 10,000 clones, 68% of which are singletons, and roughly 9.6% rests with the top ten. Germline V gives CDR1 SQVTM, CDR2 ANQGSEA. The CDR3 covers 16 residues. V gave up 3 bases and J gave up 1 base, with 17 bases separating them. Turning to this clone: The antigen is undetermined.

The rearrangement links TRBV29-1 to TRBJ2-3; D ambiguous. The sample was cells from a culture (not recorded whether cultured in vitro). The sequence derives from a human donor with melanoma. The CDR3 region is CSVEGTMPLGTDTQYF. CDR3 coding DNA: TGCAGCGTTGAGGGAACGATGCCTCTGGGCACAGATACGCAGTATTTT.